These 19 T cell receptor beta chains were sequenced from one sample in a study of T cell clonality in common variable immunodeficiency (dated by TCRdb to between 2014 and 2016). Library prep was done by the immunoSEQ multiplex PCR assay. Held by TCRdb, this immuneACCESS table contains in-frame sequences only and omits some clones. Under half of the omission traces to an unresolved V gene where checked; the cause of the rest is unknown. This sample has about 43,000 clones, none of them a singleton. 2% to 2.5% of the sample lies in the top ten. Sequenced input: peripheral blood mononuclear cells. The receptors originated from a person aged 18-70 years in good health.

This clone occurred many times. The CDR3 extends 3 residues past the end of the read, so its final part is completed from the germline J gene. The chain couples TRBV12-3 or TRBV12-4 to TRBJ2-7; TRBD1 aligns across 10 bases. This CDR3 is built from 14 residues. V lost 3 bases to trimming and J lost 6 bases; unmatched junction nucleotides: 5. The DNA read from the CDR3 is TGTGCCAGCAGTTTTCGAGACAGGGGGCCCGAG. Amino acids: CASSFRDRGPE. The entire CDR3 protein is CASSFRDRGPEQYF.

The table lists this clone with many counts. Read coverage stops 3 residues before the CDR3 terminus; the germline J gene supplies the remainder. V is TRBV20-1 and J is TRBJ2-5, with 11 bases aligning to TRBD2. After removal of 0 bases from V and 5 bases from J, the junction contained 5 bases not matched to a gene. There are 15 residues in the CDR3. CDR1 is DFQATT, CDR2 SNEGSKA, per germline (reference sequence). The sequenced part of the CDR3 DNA is TGCAGTGCTAGAGACACACGACTAGCGGGGGAGACC. Protein sequence: CSARDTRLAGET. The whole CDR3 protein reads CSARDTRLAGETQYF.

This clone was seen many times. With the read ending 3 residues before the CDR3 end, the germline J gene is used to fill in that end. The chain couples TRBV4-1 to TRBJ1-5; no firm D call. This CDR3 has 14 residues. Trimming left V 0 bases short and J 4 bases short, with 7 bases between. Germline loops: CDR1 MGHRA, CDR2 YSYEKL. CDR3 bases read: TGCGCCAGCAGCCAAGAACTGGTTAATCAGCCC. This codes for CASSQELVNQP. The full-length CDR3 reads as CASSQELVNQPQHF.

As to this clone: The CDR3 goes on 3 residues after the read ends, and that part is filled in from the germline J gene. The rearrangement joins TRBV19 to TRBJ1-2, with no clear D. Germline-derived CDR1 and CDR2 are LNHDA and SQIVND (reference sequence). The CDR3 contains 15 residues. The part of the CDR3 DNA that was read is TGTGCCAGTAGTTTCAACGGGTTAAGCTCCTACGAC. Translating gives CASSFNGLSSYD. The entire CDR3 reads CASSFNGLSSYDYTF.

This clone has at least ten counts. The CDR3 extends 3 residues past the end of the read, so its final part is completed from the germline J gene. The genes are TRBV30 and TRBJ1-6, with D tentatively TRBD1 (5 bases). V was clipped by 1 base and J by 2 bases, with 9 bases between them. The CDR3 contains 15 residues. In germline, CDR1 is GTSNPN, CDR2 SVGIG (reference sequence). CDR3 DNA, as far as it was read: TGTGCCTGGAGTGAAGCCAGGGCCTATAATTCACCC. This sequence encodes CAWSEARAYNSP. The entire CDR3 protein reads CAWSEARAYNSPLHF.

The table lists this clone with many counts. The sequenced fragment ends 3 residues before the CDR3 boundary, so the rest is inferred from the germline J gene. V is TRBV4-1 and J is TRBJ1-6, with TRBD1 identical over 7 bases. This CDR3 has 15 residues. With 4 bases clipped from V and 7 bases from J, the junction kept 7 bases outside the gene matches. In germline, CDR1 is MGHRA, CDR2 YSYEKL. The covered CDR3 bases are TGCGCCAGCAGCCTCGTCGACAGGGAAAATTCACCC. Encoded protein: CASSLVDRENSP. The whole CDR3 reads CASSLVDRENSPLHF.

This clone was seen repeatedly, ten times or more. The read comes to an end 3 residues before the CDR3 does, leaving the germline J gene to fill in the end. The rearrangement links TRBV30 to TRBJ2-3, with D possibly being TRBD1 (5 bases). This CDR3 comprises 12 residues. Germline lookup yields CDR1 GTSNPN and CDR2 SVGIG (reference sequence). V lost 7 bases and J lost 4, with 12 bases in between. This chain's CDR3 is CASRVRADTQYF. The CDR3 bases that were read are TGTGCCTCCAGGGTGCGCGCAGATACG.

This clone showed up just a few times. The CDR3 is cut off 3 residues early in the read; its end comes from the germline J gene. V and J are TRBV2 and TRBJ1-2, with D perhaps matching TRBD1 (5 bases). The CDR3 runs 15 residues. Germline CDR1 reads SNHLY; CDR2 reads FYNNEI. The CDR3 is CASTPIAGVNNDYTF. CDR3 DNA, as far as it was read: TGTGCCAGCACTCCAATAGCGGGGGTTAACAATGAC.

This clone was detected many times. The CDR3 is cut off 3 residues early in the read; its end comes from the germline J gene. The V call is TRBV28, the J call TRBJ1-1; 12 nucleotides align to TRBD1. The germline V gene encodes CDR1 MDHEN and CDR2 SYDVKM. Trimming at V came to 7 bases and at J to 7 bases, leaving 10 bases not matched to a gene. The CDR3 totals 15 residues. The covered CDR3 bases are TGTGCCAGCACCCCCGGGACAGGGGGCGTGGATGAA. Residues: CASTPGTGGVDE. In full, the CDR3 is CASTPGTGGVDEAFF.

This clone came up many times. The read falls 3 residues short of the CDR3 end, and the missing part is taken from the germline J gene. The V and J genes are TRBV12-5 and TRBJ1-6; D is unclear. The germline CDR1 and CDR2 sequences are LGHNT and FRNRAP. The CDR3 totals 14 residues. The germline V and J ends were trimmed by 6 bases and 4 bases, with 10 bases remaining between them. CDR3: CASGPGLYNSPLHF. The part of the CDR3 DNA that was read is TGTGCTAGTGGACCCGGGTTATATAATTCACCC.

Ten or more counts support this clone. The DNA ends 3 residues before the CDR3 does, and the rest of the CDR3 is filled in from the germline J gene. The identical CDR3 is also encoded by other nucleotide sequences in the sample. V and J are TRBV7-6 and TRBJ1-4; D is perhaps TRBD1 (5 bases). The CDR3 covers 15 residues. V was pared by 1 base and J by 4 bases, with 10 bases between. CDR1 and CDR2 (germline): SGHVS, FNYEAQ. CDR3 sequence: CASSLVQGGNEKLFF. CDR3 DNA, as far as it was read: TGTGCCAGCAGCTTAGTGCAGGGCGGTAATGAAAAA.

This clone came up a few times. The CDR3 end is not reached by the read, which stops 3 residues before it; the germline J gene fills it in. The V and J genes are TRBV2 and TRBJ2-3; no definite D call. CDR3 length: 11 residues. Germline loops: CDR1 SNHLY, CDR2 FYNNEI. The CDR3 spells CASSWSETQYF. The part of the CDR3 DNA that was read is TGTGCCAGCAGCTGGAGCGAGACG.

There are many counts of this clone. The observed sequence ends 3 residues before the CDR3 terminus, with the missing tail filled in from the germline J gene. The V call is TRBV6-1, the J call TRBJ2-1; no clear D. Germline CDR1 and CDR2: MNHNS and SASEGT. The V end lost 4 bases, the J end lost 9 bases, and 16 bases lay between the germline ends. The CDR3 totals 14 residues. This CDR3 reads CASSVKREVAEQFF. Incomplete CDR3 DNA: TGTGCCAGCAGTGTGAAGCGAGAGGTAGCTGAG.

This clone showed up many times. The CDR3 is CSVGHGDTEAFF. CDR3 DNA (partial): TGCAGCGTTGGCCACGGGGACACTGAA. The gene calls are TRBV29-1 and TRBJ1-1; D is unresolved. The read ends 3 residues before the CDR3 terminus; that terminus is restored from the germline J gene. There are 12 residues in the CDR3. Looked up from germline, CDR1 is SQVTM and CDR2 is ANQGSEA. Trimming pared 4 bases from V and 3 bases from J, leaving 9 bases between.

This clone was detected ten times or more. The CDR3 end lies 3 residues beyond the end of the read and is filled in from the germline J gene. The chain has TRBV6-1 and TRBJ2-7; D is perhaps TRBD1 (6 bases). From germline, CDR1 is MNHNS and CDR2 SASEGT. V lost 3 bases and J 6 bases, leaving 9 bases between the germline ends. CDR3 size: 12 residues. Incomplete CDR3 DNA: TGTGCCAGCAGTGACACAGGGTCCGAG. Translation gives CASSDTGSE. The whole CDR3 reads CASSDTGSEQYF.

In its sample, this clone was seen many times. From the germline J gene comes the end of the CDR3, since the read stops 3 residues before it. The chain employs TRBV12-3 or TRBV12-4 and TRBJ2-5; possible D gene TRBD2, 7 bases. The CDR3 is 16 amino acids. Trimming stripped 4 bases from V and 5 bases from J, with 20 bases between. The sequenced CDR3 bases are TGTGCCAGCAGTTCGAACGACGGGGGGCGAGGGGAGACC. Translated, it gives CASSSNDGGRGET. The CDR3 as a whole reads CASSSNDGGRGETQYF.

This clone was counted many times. A read error may produce the germline difference seen at one junction end. The read ends 3 residues shy of where the CDR3 ends; the end is completed using the germline J gene. This chain links TRBV30 with TRBJ1-6; no clear D. The CDR3 has 12 amino acids. Germline-derived CDR1 and CDR2 are GTSNPN and SVGIG (reference sequence). The CDR3 here is CAWGVFNSPLHF. Partial CDR3 DNA: TGTGCCTGGGGTGTCTTCAATTCACCC. The entire variable domain, with the rest obtained from reference TRBV30 and TRBJ1-6, is as follows: SQTIHQWPATLVQPVGSPLSLECTVEGTSNPNLYWYRQAAGRGLQLLFYSVGIGQISSEVPQNLSASRPQDRQFILSSKKLLLSDSGFYLCAWGVFNSPLHFGNGTRLTVT.

This clone was seen repeatedly, ten times or more. CDR3 DNA (partial): TGTGCCAGCAGCTTGGAAGGACAGGGGATCTACGAG. This codes for CASSLEGQGIYE. The complete CDR3 protein is CASSLEGQGIYEQYF. The chain recombines TRBV5-6 with TRBJ2-7; 9 positions agree with TRBD1. The read finishes 3 residues shy of the CDR3 end, and the germline J gene is used to complete it. CDR1 and CDR2 from the germline V gene are SGHDT and YYEEEE. This CDR3 region has 15 residues. After removal of 0 bases from V and 3 bases from J, the junction contained 4 bases not matched to a gene.

This clone was observed at least ten times. The read finishes 3 residues shy of the CDR3 end, and the germline J gene is used to complete it. The V and J genes are TRBV4-1 and TRBJ2-2, with 8 bases identical to TRBD1. The CDR3 sequence is 17 residues long. Trimming took 1 base from V and 6 from J; bases not matched to a gene: 10. Germline lookup yields CDR1 MGHRA and CDR2 YSYEKL. The sequenced CDR3 bases are TGCGCCAGCAGCCAAGTTTACGGGACAGGTTGGTCCGGGGAG. It codes for CASSQVYGTGWSGE. The complete CDR3 sequence is CASSQVYGTGWSGELFF.